Each of the 21 T cell receptor beta chains below was sequenced from the same sample in a study of long-term antiretroviral therapy in people with HIV. This was the immunoSEQ v3.0 assay at survey level. TCRdb keeps only in-frame clones here, not all; method: immunoSEQ multiplex PCR. The table includes about 16,000 clones, around three quarters detected once. The sequences come from unsorted PBMCs, collected 1.5 years before starting antiretroviral therapy. These receptors came from a woman between 45 and 60 years old with HIV.

The chain employs TRBV6-4 and TRBJ1-6; D is perhaps TRBD1 (6 bases). The V and J ends lost 2 bases and 7 bases respectively, with 12 bases between them. Germline V gene lookup returns CDR1 MRHNA and CDR2 SNTAGT. The CDR3 has 15 amino acids. CDR3 coding DNA: TGTGCCAGCAGTGACATGGGGGGCGTCAATTCACCCCTCCACTTT. Translated: CASSDMGGVNSPLHF.

The chain links TRBV7-9 to TRBJ1-2; D may be TRBD1 (6 bases). The V end lost 0 bases, the J end lost 7 bases, and 12 bases lay between the germline ends. CDR1 and CDR2 (germline): SEHNR, FQNEAQ (reference sequence). The CDR3 is 14 residues long. CDR3 coding DNA: TGTGCCAGCAGCTTAGCCGGGGAAGGGGGTGGCTACACCTTC. It yields the protein CASSLAGEGGGYTF.

The gene calls are TRBV6-1 and TRBJ1-2; 11 bases map to TRBD1. The CDR3 extends over 15 amino acids. Germline assignment: CDR1 MNHNS and CDR2 SASEGT. The V and J ends lost 3 bases and 2 bases, in that order; junction bases with no gene match: 2. The CDR3, as DNA: TGTGCCAGCAGTGACAGGACAGGGGGCAACTATGGCTACACCTTC. This sequence encodes CASSDRTGGNYGYTF.

Note on this clone: An end of the junction differs from the germline gene, which may be a read error. V and J are TRBV5-6 and TRBJ1-1; TRBD1 matches 7 bases. CDR1 is SGHDT and CDR2 is YYEEEE in the germline V gene. This CDR3 comprises 11 residues. CDR3 bases: TGTGCCAGCAGCTTGGGACAGGGTTACATCTTT. This codes for CASSLGQGYIF.

The J gene is TRBJ2-4, the V gene TRBV27; D call uncertain. Germline CDR1 is MNHEY and CDR2 is SMNVEV (reference sequence). V gave up 5 bases and J gave up 2 bases, with 10 bases separating them. The CDR3 is 14 amino acids. For the CDR3, the DNA is TGTGCCAGCAGTCCCGGGTCTTCCAAAAACATTCAGTACTTC. Amino acid sequence: CASSPGSSKNIQYF.

This chain joins TRBV19 and TRBJ2-2; TRBD1 matches 7 bases. V shed 5 bases, J shed 0 bases, and the junction held 3 bases outside the gene matches. From germline, CDR1 is LNHDA and CDR2 SQIVND (reference sequence). There are 15 residues in the CDR3. CDR3 residues: CASSSGQANTGELFF. The DNA of the CDR3 is TGTGCCAGTAGTTCAGGACAGGCGAACACCGGGGAGCTGTTTTTT.

The rearrangement joins TRBV21-1 to TRBJ2-6; the table's D call of TRBD2 was not tested on the DNA. TRBV21-1 is a listed pseudogene. This CDR3 has 15 amino acids. The CDR3 sequence is CASTNAGTGANVLTF. CDR3 in DNA: TGTGCCAGTACAAACGCGGGCACTGGGGCCAACGTCCTGACTTTC.

The V gene is TRBV7-2, the J gene TRBJ2-5; no clear D gene. CDR1 and CDR2 (germline): SGHTA, FQGNSA. This CDR3 is 10 amino acids long. The ends were cut back, 5 bases at V and 5 bases at J, with 3 bases in the middle. The CDR3 DNA reads TGTGCCAGCAGCCAGGAGACCCAGTACTTC. Its protein is CASSQETQYF.

The chain has TRBV27 and TRBJ2-3; 12 nucleotides match TRBD2. The CDR3 runs 16 residues. CDR1 MNHEY and CDR2 SMNVEV come from the germline V gene (reference sequence). V lost 4 bases, J lost 4 bases, and 6 bases stayed unmatched. The DNA of the CDR3 is TGTGCCAGCAGTTCCAGACTAGCGGGGGACCCAGATACGCAGTATTTT. It codes for CASSSRLAGDPDTQYF.

The chain recombines TRBV7-2 with TRBJ2-1; 7 bases fit TRBD1. The germline gives CDR1 SGHTA, CDR2 FQGNSA. V was clipped by 2 bases and J by 4 bases; unmatched bases: 5. The CDR3 spans 15 residues. The DNA of the CDR3 is TGTGCCAGCAGCTTATACAGGGGACCGTACAATGAGCAGTTCTTC. The encoded protein is CASSLYRGPYNEQFF.

This chain uses TRBV5-1 with TRBJ2-2; TRBD2 might be the D (5 bases). This CDR3 region has 14 residues. Germline values: CDR1 SGHRS, CDR2 YFSETQ. The germline V and J ends were trimmed by 2 bases and 2 bases, with 7 bases remaining between them. The chain's CDR3 is CASSLRTNTGELFF. The DNA for the CDR3 is TGCGCCAGCAGCTTACGGACTAACACCGGGGAGCTGTTTTTT.

The CDR3 region is CASSLSGPLSADTQYF. CDR3 in DNA: TGTGCCAGCAGCTTATCAGGGCCCCTGTCAGCAGATACGCAGTATTTT. The chain links TRBV7-9 to TRBJ2-3, with D possibly TRBD1 on 5 matching bases. The V end lost 2 bases, the J end lost 4 bases, and 16 bases lay between the germline ends. The CDR3 has 16 amino acids. Germline CDR1 and CDR2: SEHNR and FQNEAQ (reference sequence).

In its sample, this clone was seen a few times. The chain carries TRBV29-1 and TRBJ2-3, with 13 nucleotides matching TRBD2. J was trimmed by 5 bases and V by 7 bases; bases with no gene match: 6. CDR1 is SQVTM, CDR2 ANQGSEA, per germline. This CDR3 contains 14 residues. CDR3 region: CSAGLAGVVDTQYF. The CDR3 DNA sequence: TGCAGCGCTGGACTAGCGGGGGTGGTAGATACGCAGTATTTT.

This clone has only one observation. The chain carries TRBV2 and TRBJ2-1, with D unresolved. This CDR3 is 11 amino acids long. The germline CDR1 and CDR2 sequences are SNHLY and FYNNEI. CDR3 loop: CARPPRNEQFF. The CDR3 DNA reads TGTGCAAGGCCCCCAAGAAATGAGCAGTTCTTC.

This clone turned up a few times. The V gene is TRBV27, the J gene TRBJ2-1; D is unclear. V gave up 2 bases and J gave up 7 bases, with 6 bases separating them. This CDR3 spans 12 amino acids. The germline V gene has CDR1 MNHEY and CDR2 SMNVEV (reference sequence). The CDR3 sequence: CASSLKGNEQFF. DNA for the CDR3: TGTGCCAGCAGTTTAAAGGGAAATGAGCAGTTCTTC.

The V and J genes are TRBV2 and TRBJ1-2, with D unresolved. Looked up from germline, CDR1 is SNHLY and CDR2 is FYNNEI. The germline V and J ends were trimmed by 7 bases and 5 bases, with 11 bases remaining between them. The CDR3 contains 12 residues. CDR3 amino acids: CASKPASYGYTF. In nucleotides, the CDR3 is TGTGCCAGCAAACCAGCTTCTTATGGCTACACCTTC.

The rearrangement joins TRBV30 to TRBJ2-4, with D tentatively TRBD1 or TRBD2 (5 bases each). Deletions cut 3 bases from V and 0 bases from J, with 18 bases between. Germline CDR1 reads GTSNPN; CDR2 reads SVGIG (reference sequence). The CDR3 consists of 17 residues. The CDR3 region is CAWRPVRGEEAKNIQYF. CDR3 in DNA: TGTGCCTGGAGACCGGTCCGAGGGGAAGAAGCCAAAAACATTCAGTACTTC.

A few counts support this clone. V and J are TRBV7-9 and TRBJ1-2, with D possibly matching TRBD1 (5 bases). V dropped 4 bases and J dropped 1 base, with 22 bases sitting between them. The CDR3 has 18 residues. Germline lookup yields CDR1 SEHNR and CDR2 FQNEAQ (reference sequence). This CDR3 is CASSSRGVSGRDNYGYTF. CDR3 coding DNA: TGTGCCAGCAGCTCCCGAGGGGTATCGGGGCGAGATAACTATGGCTACACCTTC. Full variable domain (rest looked up from reference TRBV7-9 and TRBJ1-2): DTGVSQNPRHKITKRGQNVTFRCDPISEHNRLYWYRQTLGQGPEFLTYFQNEAQLEKSRLLSDRFSAERPKGSFSTLEIQRTEQGDSAMYLCASSSRGVSGRDNYGYTFGSGTRLTVV.

Here the CDR3 reads CARGSGETQYF. CDR3 nucleotide sequence: TGTGCCCGAGGATCCGGCGAGACCCAGTACTTC. V and J are TRBV30 and TRBJ2-5; D call uncertain. Per germline, CDR1 GTSNPN and CDR2 SVGIG (reference sequence). V lost 8 bases and J 5 bases, leaving 12 bases between the germline ends. The CDR3 consists of 11 residues.

The chain is built from TRBV2 and TRBJ1-1; weak D call: TRBD1 (6 bases). Trimming shortened V by 6 bases and J by 7 bases, and 15 bases separated the two germline ends. The germline V gene has CDR1 SNHLY and CDR2 FYNNEI. The CDR3 sequence is 13 residues long. CDR3 in DNA: TGTGCCAGCAGACGACAGGTTGACCGTGAAGCTTTCTTT. Amino acid sequence: CASRRQVDREAFF. The complete variable domain, with remaining parts taken from reference TRBV2 and TRBJ1-1, reads EPEVTQTPSHQVTQMGQEVILRCVPISNHLYFYWYRQILGQKVEFLVSFYNNEISEKSEIFDDQFSVERPDGSNFTLKIRSTKLEDSAMYFCASRRQVDREAFFGQGTRLTVV.

The chain couples TRBV10-3 to TRBJ2-7; D gene ambiguous. Germline V gene sequence: CDR1 ENHRY, CDR2 SYGVKD. The germline V and J ends were trimmed by 0 bases and 2 bases, with 8 bases remaining between them. CDR3 length: 14 amino acids. CDR3 DNA sequence: TGTGCCATCAGTGAGTCGAACGGCGCCTACGAGCAGTACTTC. Amino acid sequence: CAISESNGAYEQYF.